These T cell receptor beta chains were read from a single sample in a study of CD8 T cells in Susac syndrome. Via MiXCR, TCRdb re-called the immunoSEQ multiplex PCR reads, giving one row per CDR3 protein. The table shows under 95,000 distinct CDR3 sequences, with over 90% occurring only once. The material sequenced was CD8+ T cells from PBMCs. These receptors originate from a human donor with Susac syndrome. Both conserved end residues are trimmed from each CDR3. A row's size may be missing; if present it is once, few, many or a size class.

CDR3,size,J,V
ASMGFTGELF,once,TRBJ2-2,TRBV11-3
SARERGQGAYEQY,-,TRBJ2-7,TRBV20-1
SVENAGDWWTEAF,-,TRBJ1-1,TRBV29-1
SYVGTYGYT,-,TRBJ1-2,TRBV29-1
ASTPAQGPTEYGYT,once,TRBJ1-2,TRBV7-9
ASSLASGRSSNEQF,-,TRBJ2-1,TRBV7-6
ASSKTSGGFYEQY,-,TRBJ2-7,TRBV9
ASSLGTGETQY,-,TRBJ2-5,TRBV12-3/TRBV12-4
SAIRLDQETQY,once,TRBJ2-5,TRBV20-1
ASSHSPDMQETQY,-,TRBJ2-5,TRBV14
SVEQNYEQY,-,TRBJ2-7,TRBV29-1
ASSPRSRTGNTEAF,-,TRBJ1-1,TRBV9
ASRSPGQGEETQY,-,TRBJ2-5,TRBV28
SVGHLNTEAF,-,TRBJ1-1,TRBV29-1
ASSIVGTGEYNEQF,-,TRBJ2-1,TRBV19
ASSLAARDEQF,-,TRBJ2-1,TRBV5-1
ASSERALAGVNEQY,-,TRBJ2-7,TRBV25-1
ASRRNSYEQY,-,TRBJ2-7,TRBV27
AWIAGDSYNEQF,-,TRBJ2-1,TRBV30
ASSSPLGEQY,-,TRBJ2-7,TRBV27
ASSVEFSLLGNEQF,-,TRBJ2-1,TRBV9
ASSQEWGTGELF,-,TRBJ2-2,TRBV14
SARGTSGRSQY,once,TRBJ2-5,TRBV20-1
ASWGGSSLNTEAF,-,TRBJ1-1,TRBV30
ASSLQGAKNIQY,-,TRBJ2-4,TRBV19
ASSLAGNRETQY,-,TRBJ2-5,TRBV5-4
ASSYGRSTDTQY,once,TRBJ2-3,TRBV5-4
ASSQDPVSSLMNTEAF,-,TRBJ1-1,TRBV3-1
ASSFPDQPQH,-,TRBJ1-5,TRBV7-6
ASSPRLAGGSETQY,-,TRBJ2-5,TRBV7-9
ASSPQGFPAGGPPDTQY,-,TRBJ2-3,TRBV27
AWSGLAGGETQY,-,TRBJ2-5,TRBV30
SARDPTGAYNEQF,-,TRBJ2-1,TRBV20-1
SARESKNIQY,-,TRBJ2-4,TRBV20-1
AWSSTGSEKLF,-,TRBJ1-4,TRBV30
SASPRGRRHPYEQY,-,TRBJ2-7,TRBV20-1